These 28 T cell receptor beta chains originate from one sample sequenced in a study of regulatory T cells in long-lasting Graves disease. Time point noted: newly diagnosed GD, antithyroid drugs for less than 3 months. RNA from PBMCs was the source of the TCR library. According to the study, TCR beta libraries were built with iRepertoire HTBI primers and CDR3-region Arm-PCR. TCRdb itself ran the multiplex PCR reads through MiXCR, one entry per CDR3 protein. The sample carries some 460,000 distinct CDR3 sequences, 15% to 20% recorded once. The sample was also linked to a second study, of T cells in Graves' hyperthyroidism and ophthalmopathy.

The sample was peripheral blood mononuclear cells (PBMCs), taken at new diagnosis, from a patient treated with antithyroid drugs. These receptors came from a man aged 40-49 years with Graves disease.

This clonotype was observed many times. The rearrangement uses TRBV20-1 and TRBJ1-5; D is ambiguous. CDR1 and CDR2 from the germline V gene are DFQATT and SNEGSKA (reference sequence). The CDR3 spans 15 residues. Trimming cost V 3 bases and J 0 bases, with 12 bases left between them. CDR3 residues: CSASVWENSNQPQHF. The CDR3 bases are TGCAGTGCTAGTGTATGGGAAAATAGCAATCAGCCCCAGCATTTT.

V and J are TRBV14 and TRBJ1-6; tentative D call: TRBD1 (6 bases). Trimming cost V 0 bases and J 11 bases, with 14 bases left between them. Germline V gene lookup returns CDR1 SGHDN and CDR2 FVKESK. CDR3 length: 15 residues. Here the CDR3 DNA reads TGTGCCAGCAGCCAAGAATTAGGGGGGTACGCACCCCTCCACTTT. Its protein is CASSQELGGYAPLHF.

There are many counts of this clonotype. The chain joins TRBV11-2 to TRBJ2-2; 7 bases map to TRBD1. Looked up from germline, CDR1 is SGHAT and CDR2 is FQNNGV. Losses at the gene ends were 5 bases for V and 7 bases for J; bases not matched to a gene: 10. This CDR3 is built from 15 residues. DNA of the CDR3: TGTGCCAGCAGCCCGACAGGGTGGAACGGCGGGGAGCTGTTTTTT. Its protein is CASSPTGWNGGELFF. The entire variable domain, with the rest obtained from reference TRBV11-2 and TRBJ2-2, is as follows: EAGVAQSPRYKIIEKRQSVAFWCNPISGHATLYWYQQILGQGPKLLIQFQNNGVVDDSQLPKDRFSAERLKGVDSTLKIQPAKLEDSAVYLCASSPTGWNGGELFFGEGSRLTVL.

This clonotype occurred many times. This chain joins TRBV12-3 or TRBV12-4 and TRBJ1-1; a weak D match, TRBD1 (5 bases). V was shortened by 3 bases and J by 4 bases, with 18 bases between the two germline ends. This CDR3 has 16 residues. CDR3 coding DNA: TGTGCCAGCAGTTTGGCAGGGCGGCAAGGAGGCACTGAAGCTTTCTTT. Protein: CASSLAGRQGGTEAFF.

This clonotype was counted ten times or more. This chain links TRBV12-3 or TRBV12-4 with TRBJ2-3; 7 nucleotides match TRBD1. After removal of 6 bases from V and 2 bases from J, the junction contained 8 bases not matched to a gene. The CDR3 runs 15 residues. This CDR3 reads CASSPQGSDTDTQYF. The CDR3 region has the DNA TGTGCCAGCAGCCCACAGGGGAGTGACACAGATACGCAGTATTTT.

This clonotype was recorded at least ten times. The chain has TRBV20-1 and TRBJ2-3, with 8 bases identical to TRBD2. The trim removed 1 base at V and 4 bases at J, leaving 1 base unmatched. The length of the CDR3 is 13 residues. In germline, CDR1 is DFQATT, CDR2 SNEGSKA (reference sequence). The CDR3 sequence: CSARVSGADTQYF. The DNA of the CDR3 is TGCAGTGCTAGAGTTAGCGGGGCAGATACGCAGTATTTT.

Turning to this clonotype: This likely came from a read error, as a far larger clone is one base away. This CDR3 is CASSFGWLKSGETQYF. The CDR3 nucleotides are TGTGCCAGCAGCTTTGGGTGGCTGAAAAGTGGCGAGACCCAGTACTTC. J is TRBJ2-1 and V is TRBV11-1; no clear D. Judging by the DNA end, TRBJ2-5 fits better; the J call may be wrong. Germline lookup yields CDR1 SGHAT and CDR2 FQDESV (reference sequence). CDR3 length: 16 residues.

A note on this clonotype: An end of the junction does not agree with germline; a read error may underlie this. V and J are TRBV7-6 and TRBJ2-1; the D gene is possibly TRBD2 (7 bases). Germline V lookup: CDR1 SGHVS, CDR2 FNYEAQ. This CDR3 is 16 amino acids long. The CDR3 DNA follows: TGTGCCAACAGCTTTGGGGGGGGGCCAACCTACAATGAGCAGTTCTTC. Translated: CANSFGGGPTYNEQFF.

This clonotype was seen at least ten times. Written as DNA, the CDR3 is TGTGCCAGCAGTCTACCGGGACAGTCCTACGAGCAGTACTTC. Its translation: CASSLPGQSYEQYF. This chain uses TRBV28 with TRBJ2-7; the match to TRBD1 covers 7 bases. Germline V lookup: CDR1 MDHEN, CDR2 SYDVKM. This CDR3 contains 14 residues. J gave up 1 base and V 5 bases, and 5 bases lay outside the gene matches.

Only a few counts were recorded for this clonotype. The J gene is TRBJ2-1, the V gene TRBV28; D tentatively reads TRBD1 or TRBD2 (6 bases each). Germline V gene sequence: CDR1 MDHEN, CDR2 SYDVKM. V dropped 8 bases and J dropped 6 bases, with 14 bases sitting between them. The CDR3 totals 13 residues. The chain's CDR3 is CASGGGALNEQFF. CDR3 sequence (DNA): TGTGCCAGCGGAGGGGGTGCCCTCAATGAGCAGTTCTTC.

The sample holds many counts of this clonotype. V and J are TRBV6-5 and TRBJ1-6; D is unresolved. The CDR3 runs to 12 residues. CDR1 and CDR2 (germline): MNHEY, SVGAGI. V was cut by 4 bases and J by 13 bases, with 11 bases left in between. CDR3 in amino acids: CASSSGRTPLHF. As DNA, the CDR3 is TGTGCCAGCAGTTCGGGCAGGACCCCCCTCCACTTT.

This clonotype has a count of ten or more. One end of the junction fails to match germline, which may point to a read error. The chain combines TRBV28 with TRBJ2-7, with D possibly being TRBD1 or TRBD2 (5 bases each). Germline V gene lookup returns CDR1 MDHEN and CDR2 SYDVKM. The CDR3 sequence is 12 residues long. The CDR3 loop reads CASSPGTYAQHF. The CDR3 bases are TGTGCCAGCAGTCCCGGGACCTACGCGCAGCACTTC.

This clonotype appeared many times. CDR3 DNA sequence: TGTGCCAGCAGCGCCGGCACAGGGATCCCCGGGGAGCTGTTTTTT. Its translation: CASSAGTGIPGELFF. This chain links TRBV5-6 with TRBJ2-2, with TRBD1 as a possible D gene (6 bases). CDR1 and CDR2 from the germline V gene are SGHDT and YYEEEE. CDR3 length: 15 amino acids. Deletions cut 4 bases from V and 6 bases from J, with 16 bases between.

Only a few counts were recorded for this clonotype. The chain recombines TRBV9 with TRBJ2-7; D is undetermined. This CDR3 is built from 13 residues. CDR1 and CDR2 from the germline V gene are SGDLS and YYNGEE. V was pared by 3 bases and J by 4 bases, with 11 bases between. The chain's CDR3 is CASSADERYEQYF. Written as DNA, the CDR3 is TGTGCCAGCAGCGCCGATGAGAGGTACGAGCAGTACTTC.

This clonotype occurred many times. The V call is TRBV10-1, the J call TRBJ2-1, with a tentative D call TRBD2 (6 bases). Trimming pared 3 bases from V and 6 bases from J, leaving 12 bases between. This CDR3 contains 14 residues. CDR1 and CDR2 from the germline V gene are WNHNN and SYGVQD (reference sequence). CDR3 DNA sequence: TGCGCCAGCAGTGATAGCGGAGACCGCAATGAGCAGTTCTTC. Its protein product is CASSDSGDRNEQFF.

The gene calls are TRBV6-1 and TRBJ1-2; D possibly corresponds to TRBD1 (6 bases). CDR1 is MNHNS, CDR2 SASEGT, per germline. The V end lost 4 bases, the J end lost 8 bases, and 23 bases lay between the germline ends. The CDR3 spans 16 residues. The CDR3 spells CASSVHRTDGGRGYTF. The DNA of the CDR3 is TGTGCCAGCAGTGTACACCGGACTGACGGGGGCAGGGGCTACACCTTC.

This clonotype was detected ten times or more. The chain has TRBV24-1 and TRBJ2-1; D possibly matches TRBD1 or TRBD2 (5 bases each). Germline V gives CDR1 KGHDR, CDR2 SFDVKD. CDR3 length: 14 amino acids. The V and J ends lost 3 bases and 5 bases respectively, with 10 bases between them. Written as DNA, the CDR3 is TGTGCCACCAGTGATCCGGGACCCGACAATGAGCAGTTCTTC. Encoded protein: CATSDPGPDNEQFF.

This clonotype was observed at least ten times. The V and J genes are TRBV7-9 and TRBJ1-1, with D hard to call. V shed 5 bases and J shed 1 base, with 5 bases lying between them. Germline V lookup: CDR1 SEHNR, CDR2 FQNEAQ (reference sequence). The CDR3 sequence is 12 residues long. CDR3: CASSARNTEAFF. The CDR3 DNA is TGTGCCAGCAGCGCCCGGAACACTGAAGCTTTCTTT.

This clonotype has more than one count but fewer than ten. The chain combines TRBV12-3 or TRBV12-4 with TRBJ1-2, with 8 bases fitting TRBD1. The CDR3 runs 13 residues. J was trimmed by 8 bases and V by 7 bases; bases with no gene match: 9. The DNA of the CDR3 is TGTGCCAGCACTCTCCAGGGGGCAGACGGCTACACCTTC. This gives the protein CASTLQGADGYTF.

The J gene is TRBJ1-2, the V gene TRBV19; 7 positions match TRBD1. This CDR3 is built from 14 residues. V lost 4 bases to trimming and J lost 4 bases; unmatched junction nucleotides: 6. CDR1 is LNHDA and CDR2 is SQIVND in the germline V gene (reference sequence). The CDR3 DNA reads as TGTGCCAGTAGTACTTTCGACAGGGCCTATGGCTACACCTTC. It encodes CASSTFDRAYGYTF.

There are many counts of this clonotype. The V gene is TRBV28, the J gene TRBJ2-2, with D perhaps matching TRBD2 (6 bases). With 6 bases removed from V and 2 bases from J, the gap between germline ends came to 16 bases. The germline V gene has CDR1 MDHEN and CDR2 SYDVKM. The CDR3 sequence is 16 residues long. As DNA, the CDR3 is TGTGCCAGCAGCCCGATCGGGACTTATAACACCGGGGAGCTGTTTTTT. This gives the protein CASSPIGTYNTGELFF.

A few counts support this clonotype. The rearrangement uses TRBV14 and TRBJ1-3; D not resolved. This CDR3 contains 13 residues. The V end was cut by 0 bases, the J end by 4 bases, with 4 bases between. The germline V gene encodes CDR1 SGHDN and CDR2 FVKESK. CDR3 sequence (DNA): TGTGCCAGCAGCCAAGATTGGGGAAACACCATATATTTT. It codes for CASSQDWGNTIYF.

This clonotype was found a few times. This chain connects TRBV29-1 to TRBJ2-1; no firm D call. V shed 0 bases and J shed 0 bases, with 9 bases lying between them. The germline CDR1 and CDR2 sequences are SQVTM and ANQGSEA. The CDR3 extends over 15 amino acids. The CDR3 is CSVEDRSISYNEQFF. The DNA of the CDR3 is TGCAGCGTTGAAGATCGGAGTATCTCCTACAATGAGCAGTTCTTC.

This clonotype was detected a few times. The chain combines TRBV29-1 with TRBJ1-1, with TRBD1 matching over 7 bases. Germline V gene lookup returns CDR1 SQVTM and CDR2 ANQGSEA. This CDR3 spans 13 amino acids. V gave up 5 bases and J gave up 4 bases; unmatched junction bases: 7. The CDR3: CSVTGEGGTEAFF. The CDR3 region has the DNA TGCAGCGTTACAGGGGAGGGTGGCACTGAAGCTTTCTTT.

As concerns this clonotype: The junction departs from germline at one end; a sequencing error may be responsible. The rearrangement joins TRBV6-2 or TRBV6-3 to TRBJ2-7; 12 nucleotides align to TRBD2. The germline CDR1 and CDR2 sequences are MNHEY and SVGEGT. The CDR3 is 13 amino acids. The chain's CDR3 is CASGARLAGAENF. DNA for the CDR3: TGTGCCAGCGGTGCGAGACTAGCGGGAGCGGAGAACTTC.

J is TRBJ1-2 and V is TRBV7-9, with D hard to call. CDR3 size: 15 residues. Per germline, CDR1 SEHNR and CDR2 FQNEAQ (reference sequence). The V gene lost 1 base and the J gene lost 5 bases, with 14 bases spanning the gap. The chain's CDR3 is CASSLDGGSPYGYTF. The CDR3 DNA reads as TGTGCCAGCAGCTTAGACGGAGGGTCCCCATATGGCTACACCTTC.

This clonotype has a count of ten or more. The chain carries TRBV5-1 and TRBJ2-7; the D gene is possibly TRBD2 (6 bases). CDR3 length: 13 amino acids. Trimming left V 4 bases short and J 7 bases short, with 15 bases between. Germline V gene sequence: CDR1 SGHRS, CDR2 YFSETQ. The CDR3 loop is CASSPDPGGEQYF. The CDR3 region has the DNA TGCGCCAGCAGCCCCGACCCCGGAGGGGAGCAGTACTTC.

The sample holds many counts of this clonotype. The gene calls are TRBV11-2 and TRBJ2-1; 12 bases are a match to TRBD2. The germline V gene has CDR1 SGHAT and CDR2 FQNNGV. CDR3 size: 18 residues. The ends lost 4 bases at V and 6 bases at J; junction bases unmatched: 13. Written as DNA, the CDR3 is TGTGCCAGCAGCTCCCGGCTAGCGGGGGGGGGTGTGGGCAATGAGCAGTTCTTC. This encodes CASSSRLAGGGVGNEQFF.